This TCR beta chain is from a study of CD8 T cells in ankylosing spondylitis. Findings of the study overall: Before this, some motif variants had been reported in reactive arthritis synovial fluid and blood. As reported, disease-linked clones showed significant enrichment in matched ankylosing spondylitis synovial fluid.

Note on this clonotype: What it binds is unknown.

The V and J ends lost 4 bases and 5 bases, in that order; junction bases with no gene match: 5. The CDR3 length is 12 residues. Germline lookup yields CDR1 DFQATT and CDR2 SNEGSKA (reference sequence). Each TCR beta library was made by quantitative 5'-RACE that incorporated molecular barcodes. MiXCR was run by TCRdb on the 5' RACE reads, yielding one entry per CDR3 protein. This table has about 200,000 distinct CDR3 sequences, 10% to 15% appearing once. The receptor was derived from a male donor with ankylosing spondylitis or in good health (not recorded which). The sample taken for sequencing was blood, either unsorted or a sorted T cell fraction (not recorded which). V and J are TRBV20-1 and TRBJ2-7, with 7 nucleotides matching TRBD1. DNA for the CDR3: TGCAGTGCTATAATAACAGGGGACGAGCAGTACTTC. As protein: CSAIITGDEQYF.